Listed here are 30 T cell receptor beta chains from one sample, sequenced in a study of CD8 T cells in Susac syndrome. The RNA, about 0.45 to 1 ug, was put through reverse transcription using random hexamers. TCRdb passed the immunoSEQ multiplex PCR reads through MiXCR, listing each CDR3 protein once. The repertoire holds about 400,000 distinct CDR3 sequences, approximately 89% seen once, with about 0.12% in the top ten. Sequenced sample: CD8+ T cells from PBMCs. These receptors were obtained from a human donor with multiple sclerosis.

Regarding this clonotype: The junction departs from the called germline gene at one end, perhaps through a read error. The V and J genes are TRBV7-9 and TRBJ1-5; TRBD1 matches at 11 bases. Germline CDR1 SEHNR, CDR2 FQNEAQ (reference sequence). The CDR3 has 15 residues. CDR3 DNA: TGTGCCAGCAGCCCGGGACAGGGGGGAGATCAGCCCCAGCTTTTT. Its protein is CASSPGQGGDQPQLF. Based on the CDR3 plus reference TRBV7-9 and TRBJ1-5, the full variable domain is DTGVSQNPRHKITKRGQNVTFRCDPISEHNRLYWYRQTLGQGPEFLTYFQNEAQLEKSRLLSDRFSAERPKGSFSTLEIQRTEQGDSAMYLCASSPGQGGDQPQLFGDGTRLSIL.

This clonotype was recorded once. The V and J genes are TRBV5-6 and TRBJ2-7; the D is unclear. From germline, CDR1 is SGHDT and CDR2 YYEEEE. CDR3 length equals 15 residues. V dropped 4 bases and J dropped 0 bases, with 14 bases sitting between them. CDR3: CASSTVEGSSYEQYF. The CDR3 DNA sequence: TGTGCCAGCAGCACTGTGGAAGGCAGCTCCTACGAGCAGTACTTC.

This clonotype was seen a few times. The chain is built from TRBV4-1 and TRBJ2-5, with a weak D call TRBD1 (5 bases). Deletions cut 0 bases from V and 4 bases from J, with 9 bases between. The germline V gene has CDR1 MGHRA and CDR2 YSYEKL. The CDR3 has 14 amino acids. The CDR3 bases are TGCGCCAGCAGCCAAGACAGGGTAGCAGAGACCCAGTACTTC. This sequence encodes CASSQDRVAETQYF.

This chain uses TRBV18 with TRBJ1-1; D unresolved. Germline lookup yields CDR1 KGHSH and CDR2 LQKENI. V lost 3 bases and J lost 5, with 13 bases in between. The CDR3 contains 14 residues. The DNA of the CDR3 is TGTGCCAGCTCACCTAGCCTCTTTGATACTGAAGCTTTCTTT. Translating gives CASSPSLFDTEAFF.

The chain couples TRBV30 to TRBJ1-1; 7 bases match TRBD1. J lost 0 bases, V lost 6 bases, and 7 bases had no gene match. CDR3 size: 14 residues. The germline V gene encodes CDR1 GTSNPN and CDR2 SVGIG (reference sequence). DNA of the CDR3: TGTGCCTGCTCCGGGGACAGCCTGAACACTGAAGCTTTCTTT. This translates into CACSGDSLNTEAFF.

The genes are TRBV24-1 and TRBJ1-2; no clear D gene. Germline lookup yields CDR1 KGHDR and CDR2 SFDVKD. The CDR3 contains 14 residues. The V end was cut by 2 bases, the J end by 4 bases, with 10 bases between. CDR3 sequence: CATSDSRTPYGYTF. CDR3 coding DNA: TGTGCCACCAGTGATTCTCGGACCCCCTATGGCTACACCTTC.

This sequence joins TRBV5-6 and TRBJ1-2, with a possible D match to TRBD1 (5 bases). This CDR3 comprises 15 residues. Germline CDR1 reads SGHDT; CDR2 reads YYEEEE. Trimming stripped 2 bases from V and 8 bases from J, with 19 bases between. CDR3 DNA: TGTGCCAGCAGCTTCCCCGGGACGAATCCCGAGGGCTACACCTTC. Protein: CASSFPGTNPEGYTF.

The rearrangement links TRBV19 to TRBJ1-5; D gene ambiguous. Looked up from germline, CDR1 is LNHDA and CDR2 is SQIVND (reference sequence). This CDR3 contains 15 residues. The V end lost 7 bases, the J end lost 0 bases, and 13 bases lay between the germline ends. The CDR3 reads CASMDGDISNQPQHF. CDR3 DNA sequence: TGTGCCAGTATGGATGGCGATATTAGCAATCAGCCCCAGCATTTT.

This clonotype occurred a few times. V and J are TRBV6-1 and TRBJ1-5, with D possibly TRBD1 on 5 matching bases. The CDR3 spans 15 residues. With 4 bases removed from V and 2 bases from J, the gap between germline ends came to 12 bases. CDR1 is MNHNS, CDR2 SASEGT, per germline. The CDR3 DNA reads as TGTGCCAGCAGTGTCGACAGTGGGGGCAATCAGCCCCAGCATTTT. This encodes CASSVDSGGNQPQHF.

The gene calls are TRBV29-1 and TRBJ2-7; 10 bases are a match to TRBD1. The length of the CDR3 is 15 residues. The junction had 10 bases not matched to a gene; V was cut back by 6 bases and J by 2 bases. The germline V gene encodes CDR1 SQVTM and CDR2 ANQGSEA. The CDR3 bases are TGCAGCGTCGGGGGATGGGACAGGGGCCCCTACGAGCAGTACTTC. Its translation is CSVGGWDRGPYEQYF.

V is TRBV28 and J is TRBJ2-3, with TRBD2 matching over 7 bases. CDR1 MDHEN and CDR2 SYDVKM come from the germline V gene. V shed 1 base and J 1 base; nucleotides not matched to a gene: 8. The CDR3 consists of 17 residues. The CDR3 DNA reads TGTGCCAGCAGTTTATTCCCTCCGGGAGGACGCACAGATACGCAGTATTTT. Translated, it gives CASSLFPPGGRTDTQYF.

J is TRBJ1-5 and V is TRBV28, with D unclear. The CDR3 runs 17 residues. The V end was cut by 3 bases, the J end by 5 bases, with 20 bases between. Looked up from germline, CDR1 is MDHEN and CDR2 is SYDVKM. For the CDR3, the DNA is TGTGCCAGCAGTTTTCGGTGGTTTGTTAGGGCGTATCAGCCCCAGCATTTT. It specifies CASSFRWFVRAYQPQHF.

V usage is TRBV27 and J usage is TRBJ1-1; 8 positions agree with TRBD1. The CDR3 is made up of 14 amino acids. With V trimmed by 4 bases and J by 4 bases, 5 bases remained unmatched. The germline V gene encodes CDR1 MNHEY and CDR2 SMNVEV (reference sequence). The CDR3 loop is CASSYGTGTTEAFF. Written as DNA, the CDR3 is TGTGCCAGCAGTTACGGGACAGGTACCACTGAAGCTTTCTTT.

V is TRBV6-1 and J is TRBJ2-1; D possibly corresponds to TRBD2 (5 bases). The CDR3 length is 13 residues. Germline CDR1 and CDR2: MNHNS and SASEGT. V was clipped by 6 bases and J by 4 bases, with 10 bases between them. The CDR3 is CASSRRLYNEQFF. The CDR3 DNA sequence: TGTGCCAGCAGCAGGCGACTATACAATGAGCAGTTCTTC.

The chain combines TRBV6-2 or TRBV6-3 with TRBJ2-1; the D gene could be TRBD1 or TRBD2 (6 bases each). V was pared by 2 bases and J by 8 bases, with 19 bases between. There are 16 residues in the CDR3. Per germline, CDR1 MNHEY and CDR2 SVGEGT. CDR3 protein: CASSYPLSVGGDEQFF. CDR3 coding DNA: TGTGCCAGCAGTTACCCCCTGTCCGTGGGGGGCGATGAGCAGTTCTTC.

This sequence joins TRBV27 and TRBJ1-5, with 7 bases lining up with TRBD1. The CDR3 is 14 residues long. Germline V CDR1 and CDR2: MNHEY, SMNVEV (reference sequence). V shed 7 bases, J shed 1 base, and the junction held 4 bases outside the gene matches. The CDR3 loop reads CASNPTGSNQPQHF. The CDR3 DNA follows: TGTGCCAGCAATCCGACAGGGAGCAATCAGCCCCAGCATTTT.

The chain uses TRBV4-1 and TRBJ1-1, with 9 bases that match TRBD1. CDR3 length equals 20 residues. Trimming took 2 bases from V and 8 from J; bases not matched to a gene: 24. The germline gives CDR1 MGHRA, CDR2 YSYEKL. CDR3 coding DNA: TGCGCCAGCAGCCAACCACACAGGGGGCGCGCGGCCCCAATTCGTACCGAAGCTTTCTTT. It encodes CASSQPHRGRAAPIRTEAFF.

V gene TRBV7-9 combines with J gene TRBJ2-7; the D gene is possibly TRBD1 (5 bases). The V end lost 7 bases, the J end lost 5 bases, and 21 bases lay between the germline ends. CDR3 length: 15 amino acids. Germline CDR1 is SEHNR and CDR2 is FQNEAQ (reference sequence). The CDR3 nucleotides read TGTGCCAGCACCAACCGGGCAGGGTCCCACCACGAGCAGTACTTC. It encodes CASTNRAGSHHEQYF. Full variable domain (outside the CDR3, taken from reference TRBV7-9 and TRBJ2-7): DTGVSQNPRHKITKRGQNVTFRCDPISEHNRLYWYRQTLGQGPEFLTYFQNEAQLEKSRLLSDRFSAERPKGSFSTLEIQRTEQGDSAMYLCASTNRAGSHHEQYFGPGTRLTVT.

The chain has TRBV3-1 and TRBJ2-1; the match to TRBD2 covers 13 bases. V lost 5 bases, J lost 7 bases, and 8 bases stayed unmatched. This CDR3 spans 16 amino acids. The germline V gene has CDR1 LGHDT and CDR2 YNNKEL (reference sequence). This CDR3 is CASSYWTSGGPNEQFF. In DNA, the CDR3 is TGTGCCAGCAGCTACTGGACTAGCGGGGGCCCAAATGAGCAGTTCTTC.

This clonotype appeared once. The chain carries TRBV20-1 and TRBJ2-1, with 7 bases matching TRBD1. Losses at the gene ends were 3 bases for V and 2 bases for J; bases not matched to a gene: 4. Germline CDR1 reads DFQATT; CDR2 reads SNEGSKA (reference sequence). The CDR3 is 14 amino acids. The CDR3 DNA reads TGCAGTGCTAGTTGGGACAGTGCCTACAATGAGCAGTTCTTC. This translates into CSASWDSAYNEQFF.

This chain uses TRBV28 with TRBJ2-2; D might be TRBD2 (6 bases). This CDR3 is 17 amino acids long. Germline lookup yields CDR1 MDHEN and CDR2 SYDVKM. Between the trimmed V and J ends, which lost 7 bases and 6 bases, there was a span of 24 bases. CDR3 region: CASTPVEGTLWAGELFF. CDR3 nucleotides: TGTGCCAGCACCCCGGTGGAGGGAACGCTTTGGGCCGGGGAGCTGTTTTTT.

The chain combines TRBV4-2 with TRBJ2-1; D may be TRBD2 (5 bases). Germline CDR1 LGHNA, CDR2 YNFKEQ. V lost 0 bases and J lost 2, with 8 bases in between. The CDR3 is 15 residues long. The CDR3 bases are TGTGCCAGCAGCCAAGATCAACTAGCCTACAATGAGCAGTTCTTC. Translation gives CASSQDQLAYNEQFF.

V gene TRBV19 combines with J gene TRBJ1-5; no clear D. Germline assignment: CDR1 LNHDA and CDR2 SQIVND (reference sequence). V lost 3 bases, J lost 6 bases, and 9 bases lay in between. The CDR3 has 13 residues. This chain's CDR3 is CASSIGGPQPQHF. In nucleotides, the CDR3 is TGTGCCAGTAGTATCGGAGGGCCTCAGCCCCAGCATTTT. Supplemented by reference TRBV19 and TRBJ1-5, the full variable domain reads DGGITQSPKYLFRKEGQNVTLSCEQNLNHDAMYWYRQDPGQGLRLIYYSQIVNDFQKGDIAEGYSVSREKKESFPLTVTSAQKNPTAFYLCASSIGGPQPQHFGDGTRLSIL.

DNA for the CDR3: TGTGCCAGCAGAACATCCATAACAGGGGTGGTGGAGACCCAGTACTTC. This gives the protein CASRTSITGVVETQYF. The rearrangement uses TRBV6-4 and TRBJ2-5; 7 positions match TRBD1. V gave up 6 bases and J gave up 5 bases; unmatched junction bases: 15. The CDR3 spans 16 residues. The germline V gene has CDR1 MRHNA and CDR2 SNTAGT.

The DNA of the CDR3 is TGTGCCAGCAGTGGAGGGACAGGGGGTAACACTGAAGCTTTCTTT. Protein product: CASSGGTGGNTEAFF. The chain is built from TRBV2 and TRBJ1-1; 11 bases align to TRBD1. Germline values: CDR1 SNHLY, CDR2 FYNNEI. The ends lost 4 bases at V and 2 bases at J; junction bases unmatched: 3. CDR3 length: 15 residues.

This clonotype was counted between two and nine times. The CDR3 bases are TGTGCCAGCAGTGAGGAAGGCGTAGAGCAGTACTTC. It translates to CASSEEGVEQYF. The chain employs TRBV6-1 and TRBJ2-7; no clear D gene. The germline gives CDR1 MNHNS, CDR2 SASEGT. V was clipped by 3 bases and J by 7 bases, with 10 bases between them. This CDR3 region has 12 residues.

The V and J genes are TRBV12-3 or TRBV12-4 and TRBJ2-3, with D hard to call. Trimming pared 5 bases from V and 5 bases from J, leaving 14 bases between. The CDR3 consists of 14 residues. CDR3 region: CASSPEYMVDTQYF. CDR3 coding DNA: TGTGCCAGCAGTCCAGAATACATGGTAGATACGCAGTATTTT.

The J gene is TRBJ2-5, the V gene TRBV25-1; D is undetermined. The CDR3 is 13 residues long. Germline values: CDR1 MGHDK, CDR2 SYGVNS. Trimming stripped 1 base from V and 2 bases from J, with 5 bases between. The CDR3 sequence is CASSEWGQETQYF. CDR3 sequence (DNA): TGTGCCAGCAGTGAATGGGGACAAGAGACCCAGTACTTC.

The genes are TRBV20-1 and TRBJ1-3, with D perhaps TRBD1 (6 bases). Germline V gene sequence: CDR1 DFQATT, CDR2 SNEGSKA (reference sequence). Trimming cost V 6 bases and J 2 bases, with 11 bases left between them. This CDR3 is built from 13 residues. The CDR3 spells CSAEGDAGNTIYF. As DNA, the CDR3 is TGCAGTGCCGAGGGGGATGCTGGAAACACCATATATTTT.

This clonotype was seen a handful of times. This CDR3 is CASSNNRGYTGELFF. The CDR3 region has the DNA TGTGCCAGCAGCAACAACAGGGGCTACACCGGGGAGCTGTTTTTT. V gene TRBV5-6 combines with J gene TRBJ2-2; 7 bases agree with TRBD1. Germline CDR1 SGHDT, CDR2 YYEEEE. The trim removed 4 bases at V and 3 bases at J, leaving 6 bases unmatched. This CDR3 is 15 amino acids long.